The 26 T cell receptor beta chains in this list originate from one sample, sequenced in a study of early T cells in non-severe SARS-CoV-2 infection. TCRdb re-analysed the 5' RACE reads in MiXCR, keeping a single row per CDR3 protein. The table lists roughly 50,000 distinct CDR3 sequences, about 8.2% of them singletons, with about 9.2% in the top ten. Specimen: whole blood. The receptors were sampled from an adult who was a healthcare worker with PCR-confirmed SARS-CoV-2 infection or an uninfected control (not recorded which).

This clonotype was recorded a few times. The rearrangement joins TRBV20-1 to TRBJ1-1; D perhaps matches TRBD1 (5 bases). The CDR3 consists of 13 residues. Trimming shortened V by 3 bases and J by 2 bases, and 10 bases separated the two germline ends. Germline V lookup: CDR1 DFQATT, CDR2 SNEGSKA (reference sequence). CDR3 region: CSASRTLNTEAFF. CDR3 DNA sequence: TGCAGTGCTAGTAGGACACTTAACACTGAAGCTTTCTTT.

The genes are TRBV20-1 and TRBJ1-6; D is perhaps TRBD1 (5 bases). The germline gives CDR1 DFQATT, CDR2 SNEGSKA (reference sequence). V lost 1 base and J lost 6, with 13 bases in between. This CDR3 spans 15 amino acids. CDR3 sequence reads: CSARVLGQRNSPLHF. The CDR3 DNA is TGCAGTGCTAGAGTCCTGGGGCAGCGTAATTCACCCCTCCACTTT.

This chain connects TRBV7-3 to TRBJ2-4, with D possibly matching TRBD1 (6 bases). Germline-derived CDR1 and CDR2 are SGHTA and FQGTGA. The length of the CDR3 is 15 residues. Trimming took off 2 bases at V and 0 bases at J, with 8 bases between the two ends. In nucleotides, the CDR3 is TGTGCCAGCAGCTTACAGGGGACAGCCAAAAACATTCAGTACTTC. Its translation is CASSLQGTAKNIQYF.

This chain joins TRBV5-6 and TRBJ1-3; D uncertain. This CDR3 comprises 16 residues. Germline-derived CDR1 and CDR2 are SGHDT and YYEEEE. The V and J ends lost 0 bases and 0 bases respectively, with 10 bases between them. CDR3 sequence: CASSLAGSLSGNTIYF. The CDR3 DNA follows: TGTGCCAGCAGCTTGGCGGGCTCCCTCTCTGGAAACACCATATATTTT.

This clonotype turned up a few times. The chain joins TRBV19 to TRBJ2-1; 13 bases align to TRBD2. This CDR3 spans 14 amino acids. Trimming took 5 bases from V and 9 from J; bases not matched to a gene: 4. CDR1 and CDR2 from the germline V gene are LNHDA and SQIVND (reference sequence). In DNA form, the CDR3 reads TGTGCCAGTAGTCTGACTAGCGGGAGGAGTGAGCAGTTCTTC. Protein sequence: CASSLTSGRSEQFF.

The rearrangement joins TRBV15 to TRBJ2-1; no clear D gene. The germline V gene has CDR1 LNHNV and CDR2 YYDKDF (reference sequence). V shed 0 bases and J shed 10 bases, with 7 bases lying between them. The CDR3 is made up of 12 amino acids. CDR3 coding DNA: TGTGCCACCAGCAGAGATCCTAGGGAGCAGTTCTTC. Translation gives CATSRDPREQFF.

This clonotype was counted many times. The chain couples TRBV28 to TRBJ1-1; D is unresolved. V was cut by 5 bases and J by 4 bases, with 8 bases left in between. The CDR3 covers 12 residues. In germline, CDR1 is MDHEN, CDR2 SYDVKM. The CDR3 here is CASSVRSTEAFF. CDR3 nucleotides: TGTGCCAGCAGTGTCAGGAGCACTGAAGCTTTCTTT. Based on the CDR3 plus reference TRBV28 and TRBJ1-1, the full variable domain is DVKVTQSSRYLVKRTGEKVFLECVQDMDHENMFWYRQDPGLGLRLIYFSYDVKMKEKGDIPEGYSVSREKKERFSLILESASTNQTSMYLCASSVRSTEAFFGQGTRLTVV.

This clonotype was seen at least ten times. The gene calls are TRBV4-3 and TRBJ2-7; TRBD1 matches 8 bases. V was clipped by 0 bases and J by 7 bases; unmatched bases: 11. Looked up from germline, CDR1 is LGHNA and CDR2 is YSLEER. The CDR3 sequence is 16 residues long. The CDR3 sequence: CASSQETGTGFGEQYF. The CDR3 region has the DNA TGCGCCAGCAGCCAAGAGACCGGGACAGGTTTCGGGGAGCAGTACTTC.

The sample holds many counts of this clonotype. V and J are TRBV6-6 and TRBJ2-4; tentative D call: TRBD2 (5 bases). V lost 5 bases, J lost 3 bases, and 20 bases lay in between. Per the germline V gene, CDR1 is MNHNY and CDR2 is SVGAGI (reference sequence). The CDR3 has 17 residues. This chain's CDR3 is CASSGTGVGVGKNIQYF. For the CDR3, the DNA is TGTGCCAGCAGTGGCACTGGAGTGGGAGTTGGCAAAAACATTCAGTACTTC.

This clonotype was seen at least ten times. The rearrangement uses TRBV9 and TRBJ2-2; D perhaps matches TRBD2 (6 bases). V lost 2 bases and J lost 7, with 6 bases in between. CDR1 SGDLS and CDR2 YYNGEE come from the germline V gene. The CDR3 spans 12 residues. As DNA, the CDR3 is TGTGCCAGCAGCGTCGGGGGCGGGGAGCTGTTTTTT. Protein product: CASSVGGGELFF.

The chain has TRBV7-9 and TRBJ2-1; TRBD1 matches at 9 bases. The V gene's germline CDR1 is SEHNR and CDR2 FQNEAQ (reference sequence). The CDR3 runs to 15 residues. After removal of 5 bases from V and 6 bases from J, the junction contained 8 bases not matched to a gene. This CDR3 reads CASSEGQGSVNEQFF. In DNA, the CDR3 is TGTGCCAGCAGCGAAGGACAGGGGAGCGTCAATGAGCAGTTCTTC.

V is TRBV7-9 and J is TRBJ2-7; 9 bases line up with TRBD2. With 1 base clipped from V and 5 bases from J, the junction kept 6 bases outside the gene matches. CDR1 SEHNR and CDR2 FQNEAQ come from the germline V gene (reference sequence). The length of the CDR3 is 15 residues. CDR3 coding DNA: TGTGCCAGCAGCTTAGGCGGGAGGGCCTTTCACGAGCAGTACTTC. This encodes CASSLGGRAFHEQYF.

This clonotype has ten or more counts. V gene TRBV12-3 or TRBV12-4 combines with J gene TRBJ2-1; 7 bases map to TRBD1. Trimming took 5 bases from V and 4 from J; bases not matched to a gene: 2. The CDR3 length is 13 residues. The CDR3 DNA sequence: TGTGCCAGCAGTCCAGGGGGTTACAATGAGCAGTTCTTC. Protein product: CASSPGGYNEQFF.

In its sample, this clonotype was seen a few times. The DNA of the CDR3 is TGTGCCAGCAGCTTAACCGGGACGGGATATGGCTACACCTTC. It codes for CASSLTGTGYGYTF. The chain recombines TRBV7-9 with TRBJ1-2; possibly TRBD1 for D (5 bases). The CDR3 length is 14 residues. Germline CDR1 reads SEHNR; CDR2 reads FQNEAQ (reference sequence). V lost 2 bases and J lost 5, with 12 bases in between. Based on the CDR3 plus reference TRBV7-9 and TRBJ1-2, the full variable domain is DTGVSQNPRHKITKRGQNVTFRCDPISEHNRLYWYRQTLGQGPEFLTYFQNEAQLEKSRLLSDRFSAERPKGSFSTLEIQRTEQGDSAMYLCASSLTGTGYGYTFGSGTRLTVV.

This clonotype has at least ten counts. The genes are TRBV3-1 and TRBJ2-2; possibly TRBD1 for D (6 bases). The germline gives CDR1 LGHDT, CDR2 YNNKEL (reference sequence). Trimming shortened V by 4 bases and J by 5 bases, and 8 bases separated the two germline ends. The CDR3 contains 13 residues. CDR3: CASSRQGTGELFF. The CDR3 nucleotides are TGTGCCAGCAGCCGGCAGGGGACCGGGGAGCTGTTTTTT.

This clonotype was seen only a few times. The chain combines TRBV18 with TRBJ1-3; no clear D. The length of the CDR3 is 16 residues. Trimming removed 6 bases at V and 0 bases at J, with 15 bases between. Per germline, CDR1 KGHSH and CDR2 LQKENI. The DNA of the CDR3 is TGTGCCAGCTCGACCAACAAGGGCATCTCTGGAAACACCATATATTTT. Translating gives CASSTNKGISGNTIYF.

This chain links TRBV7-9 with TRBJ2-1, with D possibly TRBD1 on 6 matching bases. The CDR3 sequence is 15 residues long. Germline V gene lookup returns CDR1 SEHNR and CDR2 FQNEAQ (reference sequence). The V gene lost 2 bases and the J gene lost 4 bases, with 12 bases spanning the gap. CDR3 in amino acids: CASSLLGTSYNEQFF. CDR3 nucleotide sequence: TGTGCCAGCAGCTTACTCGGGACATCATACAATGAGCAGTTCTTC.

This clonotype was observed a handful of times. This chain uses TRBV2 with TRBJ2-1; a weak D match, TRBD2 (6 bases). Trimming removed 7 bases at V and 3 bases at J, with 16 bases between. Germline V gene sequence: CDR1 SNHLY, CDR2 FYNNEI. The CDR3 loop spans 15 amino acids. The CDR3 loop is CASNTGGLLYNEQFF. Written as DNA, the CDR3 is TGTGCCAGCAACACTGGGGGACTTCTCTACAATGAGCAGTTCTTC. The full variable domain, its missing parts supplied by reference TRBV2 and TRBJ2-1, is EPEVTQTPSHQVTQMGQEVILRCVPISNHLYFYWYRQILGQKVEFLVSFYNNEISEKSEIFDDQFSVERPDGSNFTLKIRSTKLEDSAMYFCASNTGGLLYNEQFFGPGTRLTVL.

This chain links TRBV5-1 with TRBJ2-7; no definite D call. Trimming removed 0 bases at V and 0 bases at J, with 7 bases between. The V gene's germline CDR1 is SGHRS and CDR2 YFSETQ. This CDR3 has 14 residues. The CDR3 sequence is CASSLDPSSYEQYF. CDR3 nucleotide sequence: TGCGCCAGCAGCTTGGATCCCAGCTCCTACGAGCAGTACTTC.

V gene TRBV20-1 combines with J gene TRBJ2-5; TRBD2 matches at 7 bases. The CDR3 consists of 12 residues. Per germline, CDR1 DFQATT and CDR2 SNEGSKA (reference sequence). DNA of the CDR3: TGCACCGTTGGGACTACCGAAGAGACCCAGTACTTC. This encodes CTVGTTEETQYF.

The sample holds a few counts of this clonotype. The chain employs TRBV18 and TRBJ2-2; D unclear. From germline, CDR1 is KGHSH and CDR2 LQKENI. The germline V and J ends were trimmed by 6 bases and 0 bases, with 14 bases remaining between them. This CDR3 spans 16 amino acids. The CDR3 DNA follows: TGTGCCAGCTCCGTAGTCGACTCCGCGAACACCGGGGAGCTGTTTTTT. Residues: CASSVVDSANTGELFF. Variable domain in full (rest from reference TRBV18 and TRBJ2-2): NAGVMQNPRHLVRRRGQEARLRCSPMKGHSHVYWYRQLPEEGLKFMVYLQKENIIDESGMPKERFSAEFPKEGPSILRIQQVVRGDSAAYFCASSVVDSANTGELFFGEGSRLTVL.

The chain joins TRBV29-1 to TRBJ2-1, with 7 bases lining up with TRBD2. V lost 6 bases, J lost 6 bases, and 11 bases stayed unmatched. In germline, CDR1 is SQVTM, CDR2 ANQGSEA. CDR3 length equals 14 residues. The CDR3 reads CSVLPWRGGNEQFF. The DNA for the CDR3 is TGCAGCGTATTGCCCTGGCGCGGGGGCAATGAGCAGTTCTTC.

This clonotype was picked up many times. The chain has TRBV20-1 and TRBJ2-7, with 13 bases aligning to TRBD2. The CDR3 runs 14 residues. Trimming removed 4 bases from V and 4 bases from J; junction bases left unmatched: 4. CDR1 is DFQATT and CDR2 is SNEGSKA in the germline V gene (reference sequence). The CDR3 loop reads CSATRGLAGYEQYF. The CDR3 nucleotides are TGCAGTGCTACACGGGGACTAGCGGGGTACGAGCAGTACTTC.

The chain joins TRBV11-2 to TRBJ2-5, with D maybe TRBD1 (6 bases). Germline lookup yields CDR1 SGHAT and CDR2 FQNNGV. V dropped 3 bases and J dropped 2 bases, with 10 bases sitting between them. The CDR3 spans 14 residues. The CDR3 reads CASSLNRVQETQYF. As DNA, the CDR3 is TGTGCCAGCAGCTTGAACAGGGTTCAAGAGACCCAGTACTTC.

Points on this clonotype: A single base separates this from a much larger clone, so it may be a read error. The conserved final phenylalanine or tryptophan is absent from the CDR3, which likely points to a read error. The rearrangement uses TRBV6-5 and TRBJ2-7, with 9 bases aligning to TRBD1. The length of the CDR3 is 13 residues. Germline assignment: CDR1 MNHEY and CDR2 SVGAGI. V lost 5 bases and J lost 6; bases outside the gene matches: 5. CDR3 DNA: TGTGCCAGCAGTGGGACAGGGAGAGGCGAGCAGTACTTG. This sequence encodes CASSGTGRGEQYL.

In its sample, this clonotype was seen many times. The chain's CDR3 is CASNPYRTDLGATEAFF. CDR3 DNA sequence: TGTGCCAGCAATCCTTATCGGACAGATCTGGGGGCCACTGAAGCTTTCTTT. V gene TRBV27 combines with J gene TRBJ1-1; TRBD1 might be the D (6 bases). V lost 7 bases and J 4 bases, leaving 25 bases between the germline ends. The CDR3 has 17 residues. In germline, CDR1 is MNHEY, CDR2 SMNVEV (reference sequence).